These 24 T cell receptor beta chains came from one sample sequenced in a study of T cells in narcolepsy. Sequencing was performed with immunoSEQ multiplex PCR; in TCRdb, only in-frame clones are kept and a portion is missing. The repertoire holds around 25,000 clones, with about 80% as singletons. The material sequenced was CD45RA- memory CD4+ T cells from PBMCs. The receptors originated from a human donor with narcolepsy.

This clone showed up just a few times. In DNA form, the CDR3 reads TGCAGCGCCCCGTCCTGGAGGGACACTGAAGCTTTCTTT. Residues: CSAPSWRDTEAFF. The genes are TRBV29-1 and TRBJ1-1; D is ambiguous. The length of the CDR3 is 13 residues. Germline V gives CDR1 SQVTM, CDR2 ANQGSEA. V dropped 7 bases and J dropped 3 bases, with 15 bases sitting between them.

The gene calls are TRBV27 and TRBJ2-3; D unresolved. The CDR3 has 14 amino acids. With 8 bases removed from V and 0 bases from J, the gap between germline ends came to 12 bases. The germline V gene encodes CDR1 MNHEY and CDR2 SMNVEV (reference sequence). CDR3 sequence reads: CASRVPSSTDTQYF. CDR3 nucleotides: TGTGCCAGCCGAGTCCCCTCTAGCACAGATACGCAGTATTTT.

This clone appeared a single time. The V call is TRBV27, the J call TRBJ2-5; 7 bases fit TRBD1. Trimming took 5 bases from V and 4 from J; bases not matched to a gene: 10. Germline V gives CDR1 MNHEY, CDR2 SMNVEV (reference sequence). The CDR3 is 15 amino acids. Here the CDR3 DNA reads TGTGCCAGCAGTAATGGCGCCCACAGGGGAGAGACCCAGTACTTC. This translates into CASSNGAHRGETQYF.

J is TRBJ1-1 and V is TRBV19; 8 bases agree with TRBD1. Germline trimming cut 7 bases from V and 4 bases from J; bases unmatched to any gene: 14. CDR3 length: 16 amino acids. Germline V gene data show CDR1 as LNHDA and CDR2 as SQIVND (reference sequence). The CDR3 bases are TGTGCCAGTACCGACTTAATGACAGGGGAGTCCACTGAAGCTTTCTTT. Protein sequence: CASTDLMTGESTEAFF.

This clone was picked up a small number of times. The CDR3 here is CASTVQGGETQYF. CDR3 DNA sequence: TGTGCCAGCACTGTACAGGGGGGGGAGACCCAGTACTTC. The chain employs TRBV5-4 and TRBJ2-5; D might be TRBD1 (8 bases). Germline assignment: CDR1 SGHNT and CDR2 YYREEE (reference sequence). CDR3 length: 13 amino acids. Trimming removed 6 bases from V and 5 bases from J, with 14 bases in between.

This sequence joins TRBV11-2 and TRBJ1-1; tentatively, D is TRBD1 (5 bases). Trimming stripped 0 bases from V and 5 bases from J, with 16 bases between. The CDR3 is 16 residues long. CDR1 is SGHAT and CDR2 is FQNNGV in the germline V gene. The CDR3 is CASSLEWGRERTEAFF. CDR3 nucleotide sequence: TGTGCCAGCAGCTTAGAATGGGGCAGGGAGAGAACTGAAGCTTTCTTT.

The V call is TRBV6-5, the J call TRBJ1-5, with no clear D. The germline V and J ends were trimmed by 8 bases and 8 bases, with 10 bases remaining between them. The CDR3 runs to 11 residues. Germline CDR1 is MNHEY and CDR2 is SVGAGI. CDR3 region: CASGTGKPQHF. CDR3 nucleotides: TGTGCCAGCGGTACGGGGAAGCCCCAGCATTTT.

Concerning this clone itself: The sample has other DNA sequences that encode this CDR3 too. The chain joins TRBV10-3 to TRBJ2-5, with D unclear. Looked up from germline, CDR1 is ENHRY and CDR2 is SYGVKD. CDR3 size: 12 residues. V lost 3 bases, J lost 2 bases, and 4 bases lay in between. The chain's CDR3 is CAISDPQETQYF. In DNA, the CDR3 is TGTGCCATCAGTGATCCTCAAGAGACCCAGTACTTC.

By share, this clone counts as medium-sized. CDR3 protein: CASSTDNTEAFF. Here the CDR3 DNA reads TGTGCCAGCAGCACTGACAACACTGAAGCTTTCTTT. The V call is TRBV5-4, the J call TRBJ1-1; the D is unclear. The CDR3 has 12 residues. Germline CDR1 SGHNT, CDR2 YYREEE (reference sequence). The V gene lost 4 bases and the J gene lost 2 bases, with 6 bases spanning the gap.

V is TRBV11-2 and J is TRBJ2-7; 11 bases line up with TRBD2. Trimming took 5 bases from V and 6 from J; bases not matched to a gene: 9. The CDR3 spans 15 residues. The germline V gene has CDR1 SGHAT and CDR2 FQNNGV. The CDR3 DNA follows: TGTGCCAGCAGCGTAGCGGGGGGGCCGACAGGCGAGCAGTACTTC. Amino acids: CASSVAGGPTGEQYF.

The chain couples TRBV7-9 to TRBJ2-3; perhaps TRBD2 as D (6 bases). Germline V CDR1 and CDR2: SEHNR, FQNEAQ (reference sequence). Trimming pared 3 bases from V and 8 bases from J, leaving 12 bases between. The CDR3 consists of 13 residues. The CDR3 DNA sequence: TGTGCCAGCAGCTTTAATCCAGCGGGTACGCAGTATTTT. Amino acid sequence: CASSFNPAGTQYF. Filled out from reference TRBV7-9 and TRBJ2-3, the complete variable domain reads DTGVSQNPRHKITKRGQNVTFRCDPISEHNRLYWYRQTLGQGPEFLTYFQNEAQLEKSRLLSDRFSAERPKGSFSTLEIQRTEQGDSAMYLCASSFNPAGTQYFGPGTRLTVL.

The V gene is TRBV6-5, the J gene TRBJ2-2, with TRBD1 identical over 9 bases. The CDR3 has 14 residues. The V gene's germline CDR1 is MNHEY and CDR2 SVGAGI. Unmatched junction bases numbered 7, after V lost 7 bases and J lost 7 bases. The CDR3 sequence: CASKGTGRIGELFF. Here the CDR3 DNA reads TGTGCCAGCAAGGGGACAGGGCGGATCGGGGAGCTGTTTTTT.

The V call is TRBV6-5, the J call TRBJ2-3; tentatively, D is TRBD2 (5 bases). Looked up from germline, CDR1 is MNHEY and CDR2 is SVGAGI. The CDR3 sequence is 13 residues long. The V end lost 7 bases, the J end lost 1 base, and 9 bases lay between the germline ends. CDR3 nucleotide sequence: TGTGCCAGCAATCCCGGGGGCACAGATACGCAGTATTTT. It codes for CASNPGGTDTQYF.

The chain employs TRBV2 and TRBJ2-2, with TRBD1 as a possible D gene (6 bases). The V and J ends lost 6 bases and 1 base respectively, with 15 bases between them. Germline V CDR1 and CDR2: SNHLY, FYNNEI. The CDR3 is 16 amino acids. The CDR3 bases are TGTGCCAGCAGACAGGGACAAAGGGGGAACACCGGGGAGCTGTTTTTT. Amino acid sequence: CASRQGQRGNTGELFF.

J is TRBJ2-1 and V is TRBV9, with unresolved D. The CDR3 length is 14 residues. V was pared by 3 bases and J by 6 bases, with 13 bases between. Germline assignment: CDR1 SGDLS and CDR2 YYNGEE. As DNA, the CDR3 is TGTGCCAGCAGCGGTACGGATCTCGGCAATGAGCAGTTCTTC. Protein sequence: CASSGTDLGNEQFF.

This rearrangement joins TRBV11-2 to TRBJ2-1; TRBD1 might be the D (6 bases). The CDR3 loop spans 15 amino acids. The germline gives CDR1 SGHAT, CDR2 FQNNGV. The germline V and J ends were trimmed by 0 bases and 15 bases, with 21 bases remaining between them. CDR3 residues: CASSLDPSVLGGGFF. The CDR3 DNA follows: TGTGCCAGCAGCTTAGATCCCAGCGTTTTAGGGGGTGGGTTCTTC. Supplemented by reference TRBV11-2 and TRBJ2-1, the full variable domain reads EAGVAQSPRYKIIEKRQSVAFWCNPISGHATLYWYQQILGQGPKLLIQFQNNGVVDDSQLPKDRFSAERLKGVDSTLKIQPAKLEDSAVYLCASSLDPSVLGGGFFGPGTRLTVL.

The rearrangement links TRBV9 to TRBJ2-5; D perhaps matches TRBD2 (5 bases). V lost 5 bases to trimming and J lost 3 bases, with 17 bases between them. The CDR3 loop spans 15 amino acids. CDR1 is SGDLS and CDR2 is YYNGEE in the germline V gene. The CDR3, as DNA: TGTGCCAGCAGTCGGGGAAGTCGCGATGAAGAGACCCAGTACTTC. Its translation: CASSRGSRDEETQYF. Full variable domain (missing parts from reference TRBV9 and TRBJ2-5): DSGVTQTPKHLITATGQRVTLRCSPRSGDLSVYWYQQSLDQGLQFLIQYYNGEERAKGNILERFSAQQFPDLHSELNLSSLELGDSALYFCASSRGSRDEETQYFGPGTRLLVL.

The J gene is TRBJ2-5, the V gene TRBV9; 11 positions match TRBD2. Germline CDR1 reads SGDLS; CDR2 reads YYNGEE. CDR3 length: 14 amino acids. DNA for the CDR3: TGTGATTTCTTCTTAGCGGGGGGGCTAGAGACCCAGTACTTC. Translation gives CDFFLAGGLETQYF.

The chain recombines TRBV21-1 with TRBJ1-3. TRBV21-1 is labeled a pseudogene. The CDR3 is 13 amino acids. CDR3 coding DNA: TGTGCCAGCAGAAAAACAAAGGAGAACACCATATATTTT. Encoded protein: CASRKTKENTIYF.

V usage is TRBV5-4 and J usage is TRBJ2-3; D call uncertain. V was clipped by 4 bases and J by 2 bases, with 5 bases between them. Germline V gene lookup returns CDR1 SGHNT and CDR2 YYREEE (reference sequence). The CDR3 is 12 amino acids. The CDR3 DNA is TGTGCCAGCAGCCCCCACACAGATACGCAGTATTTT. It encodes CASSPHTDTQYF.

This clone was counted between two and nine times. The CDR3 reads CASSISGSLNEQFF. For the CDR3, the DNA is TGTGCCAGTAGTATTAGTGGGAGTCTAAATGAGCAGTTCTTC. The chain links TRBV19 to TRBJ2-1; possibly TRBD2 for D (5 bases). Trimming took off 3 bases at V and 7 bases at J, with 13 bases between the two ends. The CDR3 has 14 residues. Germline V lookup: CDR1 LNHDA, CDR2 SQIVND (reference sequence).

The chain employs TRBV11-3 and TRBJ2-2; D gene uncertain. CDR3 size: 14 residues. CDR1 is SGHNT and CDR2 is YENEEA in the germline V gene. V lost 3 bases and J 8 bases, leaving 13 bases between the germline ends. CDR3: CASSFYPDLGELFF. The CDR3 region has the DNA TGTGCCAGCAGCTTCTACCCGGATTTGGGGGAGCTGTTTTTT.

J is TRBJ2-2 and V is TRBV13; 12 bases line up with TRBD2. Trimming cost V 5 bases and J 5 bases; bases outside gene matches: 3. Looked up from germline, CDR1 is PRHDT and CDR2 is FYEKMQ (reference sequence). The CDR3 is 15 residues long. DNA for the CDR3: TGTGCCAGCAGCGAGACTAGCGGGAGAACCGGGGAGCTGTTTTTT. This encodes CASSETSGRTGELFF.

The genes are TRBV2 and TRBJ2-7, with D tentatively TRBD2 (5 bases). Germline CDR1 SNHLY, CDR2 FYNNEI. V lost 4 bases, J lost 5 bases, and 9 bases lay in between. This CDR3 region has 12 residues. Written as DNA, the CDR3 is TGTGCCAGCAGTGTTCGGGGAGACGAGCAGTACTTC. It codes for CASSVRGDEQYF.